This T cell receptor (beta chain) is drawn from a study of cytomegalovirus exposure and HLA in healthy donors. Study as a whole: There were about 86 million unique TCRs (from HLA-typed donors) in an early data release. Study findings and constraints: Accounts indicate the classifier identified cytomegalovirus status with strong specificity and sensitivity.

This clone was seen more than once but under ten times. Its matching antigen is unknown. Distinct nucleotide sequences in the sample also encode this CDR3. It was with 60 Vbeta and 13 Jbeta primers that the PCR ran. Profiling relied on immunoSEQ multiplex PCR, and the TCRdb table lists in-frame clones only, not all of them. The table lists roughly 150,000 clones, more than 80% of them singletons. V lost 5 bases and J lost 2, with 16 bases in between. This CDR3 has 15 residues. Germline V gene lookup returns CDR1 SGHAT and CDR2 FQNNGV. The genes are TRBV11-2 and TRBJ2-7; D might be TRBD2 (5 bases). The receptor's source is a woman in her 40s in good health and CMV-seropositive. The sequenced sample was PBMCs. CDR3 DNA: TGTGCCAGCAGCCCAACAGACGGAGGAGCCTACGAGCAGTACTTC. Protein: CASSPTDGGAYEQYF. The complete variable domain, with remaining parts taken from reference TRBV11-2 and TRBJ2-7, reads EAGVAQSPRYKIIEKRQSVAFWCNPISGHATLYWYQQILGQGPKLLIQFQNNGVVDDSQLPKDRFSAERLKGVDSTLKIQPAKLEDSAVYLCASSPTDGGAYEQYFGPGTRLTVT.